What follows describes a single T cell receptor (beta chain). The data were taken from a study of Tregs in tolerant kidney transplant recipients. Study-level background: The nonmyeloablative bone marrow transplants came from related graft donors, with transient mixed chimerism.

The protocol was immunoSEQ multiplex PCR, while the TCRdb copy is restricted to in-frame clones and leaves out a portion. The sample gives around 98,000 clones, 93% of which show up once; approximately 0.5% is in the top ten. Unstimulated Tregs (CD4+CD25+CD127-) and CD4+CD25- non-Tregs were sorted from PBMCs. The CDR3 consists of 15 residues. Trimming removed 5 bases at V and 8 bases at J, with 19 bases between. CDR1 and CDR2 from the germline V gene are SGHTA and FQGTGA. The receptor comes from a human donor who received a combined kidney and bone marrow transplant. Sample: CD4+ T cells from blood, taken before the transplant. This rearrangement joins TRBV7-3 to TRBJ2-1, with a weak D call TRBD2 (6 bases). Written as DNA, the CDR3 is TGTGCCAGCAGCCCACTATCGGGAGTTATGGATGAGCAGTTCTTC. This encodes CASSPLSGVMDEQFF.